The 10 T cell receptor beta chains presented below share a single source sample, sequenced in a study of blood T cell repertoires in COVID-19. Clones were read by immunoSEQ multiplex PCR, and TCRdb kept only the in-frame ones, dropping some. The table lists about 170,000 clones, roughly four fifths of them singletons. The source material was peripheral blood. The receptors here all came from an elderly woman with acute or convalescent COVID-19.

The J gene is TRBJ2-7, the V gene TRBV20-1, with a possible D match to TRBD2 (5 bases). The CDR3 is 11 residues long. The V gene's germline CDR1 is DFQATT and CDR2 SNEGSKA (reference sequence). Trimming pared 3 bases from V and 5 bases from J, leaving 8 bases between. The CDR3 spells CSASSGNEQYF. The CDR3 nucleotides read TGCAGTGCTAGCTCCGGGAACGAGCAGTACTTC.

This chain links TRBV24-1 with TRBJ1-6, with D perhaps matching TRBD1 (5 bases). The V gene's germline CDR1 is KGHDR and CDR2 SFDVKD. V lost 4 bases and J 7 bases, leaving 13 bases between the germline ends. The CDR3 contains 15 residues. The CDR3 sequence: CATSDPQGWNSPLHF. CDR3 in DNA: TGTGCCACCAGTGACCCCCAGGGTTGGAATTCACCCCTCCACTTT.

This chain uses TRBV5-1 with TRBJ2-1, with D possibly matching TRBD2 (6 bases). Germline-derived CDR1 and CDR2 are SGHRS and YFSETQ. Trimming pared 2 bases from V and 6 bases from J, leaving 15 bases between. The CDR3 is 15 residues long. This chain's CDR3 is CASSFLPGGSNEQFF. The CDR3 DNA is TGCGCCAGCAGCTTCTTACCTGGGGGGTCCAATGAGCAGTTCTTC.

The chain recombines TRBV18 with TRBJ2-1; 7 bases align to TRBD2. Germline loops: CDR1 KGHSH, CDR2 LQKENI. This CDR3 comprises 16 residues. V shed 0 bases, J shed 4 bases, and the junction held 6 bases outside the gene matches. The CDR3 reads CASSPPGGLGYNEQFF. The CDR3 DNA reads TGTGCCAGCTCACCACCGGGCGGACTAGGGTACAATGAGCAGTTCTTC.

The V and J genes are TRBV18 and TRBJ1-2; possibly TRBD1 for D (6 bases). V was pared by 3 bases and J by 1 base, with 12 bases between. The germline V gene encodes CDR1 KGHSH and CDR2 LQKENI. The CDR3 is 15 residues long. This CDR3 reads CASSPRDTGNYGYTF. CDR3 bases: TGTGCCAGCTCACCTAGGGACACTGGTAACTATGGCTACACCTTC. Full variable domain (outside the CDR3, taken from reference TRBV18 and TRBJ1-2): NAGVMQNPRHLVRRRGQEARLRCSPMKGHSHVYWYRQLPEEGLKFMVYLQKENIIDESGMPKERFSAEFPKEGPSILRIQQVVRGDSAAYFCASSPRDTGNYGYTFGSGTRLTVV.

This clone was observed a few times. V gene TRBV7-3 combines with J gene TRBJ1-6; D not resolved. Germline values: CDR1 SGHTA, CDR2 FQGTGA. With 2 bases removed from V and 11 bases from J, the gap between germline ends came to 13 bases. This CDR3 contains 14 residues. The chain's CDR3 is CASSLRGVGTPLHF. CDR3 nucleotide sequence: TGTGCCAGCAGCTTACGTGGAGTTGGCACACCCCTCCACTTT.

This rearrangement joins TRBV9 to TRBJ2-2; D gene unclear. Trimming shortened V by 6 bases and J by 0 bases, and 9 bases separated the two germline ends. The CDR3 has 14 residues. Germline loops: CDR1 SGDLS, CDR2 YYNGEE. The DNA of the CDR3 is TGTGCCAGCAACCTTGGAGCGAACACCGGGGAGCTGTTTTTT. Its translation: CASNLGANTGELFF.

The gene calls are TRBV12-3 or TRBV12-4 and TRBJ2-5, with no clear D. With 3 bases removed from V and 1 base from J, the gap between germline ends came to 6 bases. The CDR3 runs 13 residues. The CDR3 sequence: CASSFAAQETQYF. The DNA for the CDR3 is TGTGCCAGCAGTTTCGCGGCCCAAGAGACCCAGTACTTC.

This clone was recorded once. The chain recombines TRBV3-1 (or the pseudogene TRBV3-2) with TRBJ2-5; D uncertain. Germline assignment: CDR1 LGHDT and CDR2 YNNKEL (reference sequence). With 7 bases removed from V and 4 bases from J, the gap between germline ends came to 7 bases. The CDR3 is made up of 11 amino acids. The CDR3 nucleotides read TGTGCCAGCACCAGAGGAGAGACCCAGTACTTC. Amino acid sequence: CASTRGETQYF.

The chain joins TRBV27 to TRBJ2-7, with TRBD2 matching 12 bases. Germline V CDR1 and CDR2: MNHEY, SMNVEV (reference sequence). With 6 bases clipped from V and 2 bases from J, the junction kept 8 bases outside the gene matches. The CDR3 extends over 16 amino acids. CDR3 nucleotides: TGTGCCAGCAGCAGACTAGCGGGAGAAGCCCCCTACGAGCAGTACTTC. The encoded protein is CASSRLAGEAPYEQYF.